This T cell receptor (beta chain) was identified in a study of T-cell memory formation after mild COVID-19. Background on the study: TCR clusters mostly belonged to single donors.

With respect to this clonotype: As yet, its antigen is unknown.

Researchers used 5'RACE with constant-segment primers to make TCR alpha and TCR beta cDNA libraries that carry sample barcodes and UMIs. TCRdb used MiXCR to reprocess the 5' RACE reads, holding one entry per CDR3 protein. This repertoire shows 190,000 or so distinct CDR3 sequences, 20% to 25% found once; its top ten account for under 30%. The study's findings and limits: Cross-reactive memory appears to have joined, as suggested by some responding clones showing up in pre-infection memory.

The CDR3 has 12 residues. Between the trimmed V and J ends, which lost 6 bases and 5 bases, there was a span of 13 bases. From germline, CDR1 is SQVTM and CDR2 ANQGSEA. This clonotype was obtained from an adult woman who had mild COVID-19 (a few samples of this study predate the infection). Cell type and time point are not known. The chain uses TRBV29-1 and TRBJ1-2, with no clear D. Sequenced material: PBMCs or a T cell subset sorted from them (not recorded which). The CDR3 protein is CSVLRGLYGYTF. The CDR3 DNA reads TGCAGCGTCTTACGAGGGTTGTATGGCTACACCTTC. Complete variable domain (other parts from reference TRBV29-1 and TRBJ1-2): SAVISQKPSRDICQRGTSLTIQCQVDSQVTMMFWYRQQPGQSLTLIATANQGSEATYESGFVIDKFPISRPNLTFSTLTVSNMSPEDSSIYLCSVLRGLYGYTFGSGTRLTVV.